The present T cell receptor beta chain was sequenced within a study of blood T cell repertoires in COVID-19. Background on the study: COVID-19 samples collected from the United States, Italy and Spain covered acute and convalescent phases. PBMCs, B-cell-depleted T cells, or T cells provided the cDNA or gDNA that made up the material.

Resolution of symptoms, clearance, or two negative PCRs was present in recovered Cohort 3 donors. Per germline, CDR1 LGHDT and CDR2 YNNKEL (reference sequence). The CDR3 length is 14 residues. The V gene lost 4 bases and the J gene lost 7 bases, with 14 bases spanning the gap. In the original processing: Scientists estimated how many nucleated cells there were by amplifying reference gene primers. Measured with immunoSEQ multiplex PCR; TCRdb has only the in-frame clones, and not every one. That table supplies the V and J calls and clone size; D and trimming were determined from the DNA. The sample shows more than 400,000 clones, about nine tenths of them seen only once.

The chain joins TRBV3-1 (or the pseudogene TRBV3-2) to TRBJ2-1, with D maybe TRBD2 (6 bases). The clonotype comes from a man between 18 and 29 years old who had recovered from COVID-19. Material for sequencing was PBMCs or T cells enriched from blood (not recorded which). The CDR3: CASSPGETANEQFF. The CDR3 DNA reads as TGTGCCAGCAGCCCGGGAGAGACGGCAAATGAGCAGTTCTTC.